This TCR beta chain was recorded in a study of blood T cell repertoires in COVID-19. Study summary: Spain, Italy and the United States supplied samples that represented acute and convalescent COVID-19. PBMCs, B-cell-depleted T cells, or T cells provided the cDNA or gDNA that made up the material.

As originally analysed: Amplification of reference gene primers was used by the study to estimate nucleated cell counts. Using immunoSEQ multiplex PCR, the repertoire was profiled, and TCRdb retains in-frame clones only, with some absent. V and J calls plus clone size are reproduced from that table; the DNA served to infer D and trimming. The sample has hundreds of thousands of clones, over 75% seen once. Sequencing used peripheral blood. The sequence derives from a human donor in a cohort sampled during active COVID-19.

The CDR3 sequence is CASGQGGPYGYTF. The CDR3 region has the DNA TGTGCCAGCGGACAGGGGGGTCCGTATGGCTACACCTTC. The V call is TRBV6-5, the J call TRBJ1-2; 10 bases map to TRBD1. The CDR3 spans 13 residues. V lost 8 bases, J lost 5 bases, and 5 bases stayed unmatched. Germline CDR1 reads MNHEY; CDR2 reads SVGAGI.